This TCR beta chain was profiled in a study of shared clonotypes between healthy human individuals. General study results and limits: Apart from blood, nothing was sampled; tissue repertoires likely differ.

An assay was performed, and its level was deep. Repertoires were generated with immunoSEQ multiplex PCR, while TCRdb's copy carries only in-frame clones and drops some. The sample has roughly 510,000 clones, about 79% seen once. This clone was detected a few times. What it recognizes is unknown. V lost 6 bases and J 2 bases, leaving 14 bases between the germline ends. The CDR3 contains 14 residues. CDR1 and CDR2 (germline): SNHLY, FYNNEI. Donors, without exception, were Caucasian adults residing in Nashville, Tennessee. This TCR derives from a woman aged 40 to 55 in good health. Some clones in this sample may be carry-over from other donors' samples. The gene calls are TRBV2 and TRBJ2-7; TRBD1 might be the D (6 bases). Sequencing used PBMCs. The DNA of the CDR3 is TGTGCCAGCAGGACTACAGGGAGTCCCTACGAGCAGTACTTC. It codes for CASRTTGSPYEQYF.